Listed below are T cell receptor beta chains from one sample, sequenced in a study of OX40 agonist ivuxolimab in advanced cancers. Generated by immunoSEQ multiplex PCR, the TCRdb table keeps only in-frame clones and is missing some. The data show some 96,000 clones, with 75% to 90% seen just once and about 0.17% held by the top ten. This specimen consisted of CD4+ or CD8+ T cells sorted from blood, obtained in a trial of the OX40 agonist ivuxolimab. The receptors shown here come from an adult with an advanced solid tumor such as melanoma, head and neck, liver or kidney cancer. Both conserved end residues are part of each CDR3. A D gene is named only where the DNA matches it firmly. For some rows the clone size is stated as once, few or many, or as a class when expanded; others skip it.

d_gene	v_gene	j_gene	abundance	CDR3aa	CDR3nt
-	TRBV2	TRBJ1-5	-	CASSEAGPSNQPQHF	TGTGCCAGCAGTGAGGCGGGCCCCTCCAATCAGCCCCAGCATTTT
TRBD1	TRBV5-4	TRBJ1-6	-	CASSGTGQVNSPLHF	TGTGCCAGCAGCGGAACGGGACAGGTGAATTCACCCCTCCACTTT
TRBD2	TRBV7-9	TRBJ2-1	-	CASSLAQGLAGVYEQFF	TGTGCCAGCAGCTTAGCGCAAGGTCTAGCGGGAGTCTATGAGCAGTTCTTC
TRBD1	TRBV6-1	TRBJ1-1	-	CASMSGRGLEAFF	TGTGCCAGCATGTCCGGGAGGGGGCTTGAAGCTTTCTTT
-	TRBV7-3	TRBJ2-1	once	CASSLAVGAYNEQFF	TGTGCCAGCAGCTTAGCAGTGGGGGCTTACAATGAGCAGTTCTTC
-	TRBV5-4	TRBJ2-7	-	CASSADGGYYEQYF	TGTGCCAGCAGCGCGGATGGGGGCTACTACGAGCAGTACTTC
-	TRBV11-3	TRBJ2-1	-	CASSLAGQSSYNEQFF	TGTGCCAGCAGCTTAGCAGGGCAGAGTTCCTACAATGAGCAGTTCTTC
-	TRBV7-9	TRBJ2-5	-	CASSFGKETQYF	TGTGCCAGCAGCTTCGGGAAAGAGACCCAGTACTTC
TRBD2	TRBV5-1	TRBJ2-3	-	CASSAALAGGADTQYF	TGCGCCAGCAGCGCTGCTCTAGCGGGGGGGGCAGATACGCAGTATTTT
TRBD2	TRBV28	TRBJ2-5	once	CASNYSGREQETQYF	TGTGCCAGCAATTATAGCGGGAGGGAGCAAGAGACCCAGTACTTC
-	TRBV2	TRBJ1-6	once	CASASGSSYNSPLHF	TGTGCCAGCGCATCTGGGAGTTCCTATAATTCACCCCTCCACTTT
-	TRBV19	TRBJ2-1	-	CASSILRGNEQFF	TGTGCCAGTAGTATACTCAGGGGCAATGAGCAGTTCTTC
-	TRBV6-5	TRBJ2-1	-	CASRTSYNEQFF	TGTGCCAGCAGAACAAGCTACAATGAGCAGTTCTTC
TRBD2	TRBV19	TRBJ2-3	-	CASNNAGGGTDTQYF	TGTGCCAGTAACAACGCGGGAGGCGGCACAGATACGCAGTATTTT
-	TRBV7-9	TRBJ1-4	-	CASSRTATNEKLFF	TGTGCCAGCAGCCGGACAGCAACTAATGAAAAACTGTTTTTT
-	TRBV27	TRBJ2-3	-	CASSFYRTTDTQYF	TGTGCCAGCAGTTTTTACCGCACCACAGATACGCAGTATTTT
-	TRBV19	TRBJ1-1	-	CASSTRWDPNTEAFF	TGTGCCAGTAGTACCCGGTGGGACCCAAACACTGAAGCTTTCTTT
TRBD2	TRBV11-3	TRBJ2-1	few	CASSLGGSSYNEQFF	TGTGCCAGCAGCTTAGGCGGGAGTTCCTACAATGAGCAGTTCTTC